This T cell receptor beta chain was identified in a study of CD8+CD57+ T cells in acquired aplastic anemia. The wider study: Sorted CD4+ and CD8+ cells gave an average of roughly 3 ug of DNA.

Study findings and constraints: Patients and controls shared under 30 CD8+ CDR3 sequences, highly expressed in patients. Simpson's diversity of CD8+ cells was not significantly different in patients compared with controls.

The template for TCR beta VDJ and CDR3 sequence profiling was genomic DNA. TCRdb recomputed calls from the reads with MiXCR, one row per CDR3 protein. The profile shows around 190,000 distinct CDR3 sequences, around 50% of them singletons. Note on this clonotype: Its antigen remains unknown.

Germline V gene data show CDR1 as SEHNR and CDR2 as FQNEAQ (reference sequence). CDR3 length equals 15 residues. V trimming: 1 base; J trimming: 8 bases; junction bases outside the gene matches: 10. This TCR was recovered from a human donor in good health, serving as a control. The chain combines TRBV7-9 with TRBJ1-2, with 7 bases that match TRBD1. The sample taken for sequencing was sorted CD4+, CD8+, or CD8+CD57+ T cells (not recorded which) from PBMCs. DNA of the CDR3: TGTGCCAGCAGCTTAGTCGGATCAGGGGGATTAGGCTACACCTTC. This gives the protein CASSLVGSGGLGYTF.